The 25 T cell receptor beta chains listed next were all sequenced from one sample in a study of CD8 T cells in Susac syndrome. Roughly 0.45 to 1 ug RNA was reverse transcribed with random hexamers. From the immunoSEQ multiplex PCR reads, TCRdb called clonotypes with MiXCR, one entry per CDR3 protein. The sample includes 120,000 to 150,000 distinct CDR3 sequences, less than 95% of them seen just once. Sequenced material: CD4+ T cells from PBMCs. Receptors were obtained from a human donor in good health.

The V and J genes are TRBV30 and TRBJ1-5; D not certain. The V gene lost 1 base and the J gene lost 1 base, with 5 bases spanning the gap. The CDR3 runs 13 residues. Looked up from germline, CDR1 is GTSNPN and CDR2 is SVGIG (reference sequence). CDR3 sequence: CAWSAGSNQPQHF. The CDR3 nucleotides read TGTGCCTGGAGTGCGGGGAGCAATCAGCCCCAGCATTTT.

The chain is built from TRBV5-5 and TRBJ2-5; 11 bases align to TRBD1. Germline trimming cut 5 bases from V and 1 base from J; bases unmatched to any gene: 4. Germline V gene sequence: CDR1 SGHKS, CDR2 YYEKEE (reference sequence). The CDR3 runs to 15 residues. CDR3: CASRPGQGVQETQYF. The CDR3 DNA follows: TGTGCCAGCAGGCCGGGACAGGGGGTCCAAGAGACCCAGTACTTC.

The gene calls are TRBV20-1 and TRBJ2-5, with 7 bases fitting TRBD2. The CDR3 is made up of 14 amino acids. J was trimmed by 3 bases and V by 1 base; bases with no gene match: 5. Looked up from germline, CDR1 is DFQATT and CDR2 is SNEGSKA (reference sequence). The CDR3 DNA reads as TGCAGTGCTAGAGCGGGAGGAGGTGAAGAGACCCAGTACTTC. Protein product: CSARAGGGEETQYF.

The V and J genes are TRBV18 and TRBJ2-7; D is undetermined. Germline V CDR1 and CDR2: KGHSH, LQKENI. CDR3 length: 16 amino acids. V was shortened by 3 bases and J by 2 bases, with 17 bases between the two germline ends. The CDR3 protein is CASSPNRSPLAYEQYF. For the CDR3, the DNA is TGTGCCAGCTCACCCAATCGCAGCCCGTTGGCCTACGAGCAGTACTTC. Using reference TRBV18 and TRBJ2-7 for the parts outside the CDR3, the full variable domain is NAGVMQNPRHLVRRRGQEARLRCSPMKGHSHVYWYRQLPEEGLKFMVYLQKENIIDESGMPKERFSAEFPKEGPSILRIQQVVRGDSAAYFCASSPNRSPLAYEQYFGPGTRLTVT.

V is TRBV10-2 and J is TRBJ2-3; tentatively, D is TRBD2 (6 bases). CDR3 length: 14 residues. CDR1 is WSHSY, CDR2 SAAADI, per germline. Trimming pared 6 bases from V and 3 bases from J, leaving 13 bases between. CDR3 bases: TGCGCCAGCAGGCCGGGAGTTTTAACAGATACGCAGTATTTT. Its protein product is CASRPGVLTDTQYF.

The rearrangement links TRBV11-2 to TRBJ2-7, with D unclear. V was trimmed by 5 bases and J by 3 bases, leaving 17 bases between them. The germline CDR1 and CDR2 sequences are SGHAT and FQNNGV. The CDR3 has 15 residues. The CDR3 region is CASSPHSSQSYEQYF. CDR3 sequence (DNA): TGTGCCAGCAGCCCCCACAGCAGTCAGAGCTACGAGCAGTACTTC.

This clonotype was seen a few times. The chain recombines TRBV7-2 with TRBJ2-5; D possibly corresponds to TRBD2 (5 bases). CDR3 length equals 13 residues. The germline V gene has CDR1 SGHTA and CDR2 FQGNSA. V lost 1 base, J lost 5 bases, and 8 bases lay in between. The CDR3 region has the DNA TGTGCCAGCAGCTTAGGACTATTGGAGACCCAGTACTTC. Protein product: CASSLGLLETQYF.

The chain uses TRBV9 and TRBJ2-2; TRBD1 might be the D (5 bases). The V gene's germline CDR1 is SGDLS and CDR2 YYNGEE. The germline V and J ends were trimmed by 6 bases and 0 bases, with 9 bases remaining between them. The CDR3 length is 14 residues. The DNA for the CDR3 is TGTGCCAGCACCGAACAGGCGAACACCGGGGAGCTGTTTTTT. Encoded protein: CASTEQANTGELFF.

This rearrangement joins TRBV5-1 to TRBJ1-2, with 7 bases fitting TRBD1. J was trimmed by 8 bases and V by 0 bases; bases with no gene match: 4. The CDR3 is 13 amino acids. CDR1 SGHRS and CDR2 YFSETQ come from the germline V gene. The CDR3 sequence is CASSLGGGEGYTF. In DNA form, the CDR3 reads TGCGCCAGCAGCTTGGGAGGGGGCGAAGGCTACACCTTC.

The chain has TRBV7-2 and TRBJ2-1; D is possibly TRBD2 (5 bases). Germline-derived CDR1 and CDR2 are SGHTA and FQGNSA. V gave up 3 bases and J gave up 8 bases, with 14 bases separating them. The CDR3 consists of 14 residues. In DNA form, the CDR3 reads TGTGCCAGCAGCTTGGAGGTCTACGTTCATGAGCAGTTCTTC. It encodes CASSLEVYVHEQFF.

This clonotype was seen once. The V call is TRBV10-1, the J call TRBJ2-3, with 7 positions matching TRBD2. The germline CDR1 and CDR2 sequences are WNHNN and SYGVQD (reference sequence). This CDR3 spans 14 amino acids. V was clipped by 9 bases and J by 5 bases; unmatched bases: 11. Here the CDR3 reads CARRRREYGDTQYF. In nucleotides, the CDR3 is TGCGCCAGGAGGAGGCGGGAGTATGGAGATACGCAGTATTTT.

V gene TRBV12-3 or TRBV12-4 combines with J gene TRBJ1-2; TRBD1 is a possible D gene (5 bases). V was pared by 8 bases and J by 2 bases, with 18 bases between. The CDR3 is 15 residues long. CDR3 loop: CASALPLGLNYGYTF. CDR3 nucleotide sequence: TGTGCCAGCGCACTCCCCCTGGGGCTAAACTATGGCTACACCTTC.

The chain has TRBV6-1 and TRBJ2-5, with 9 positions matching TRBD2. CDR1 and CDR2 from the germline V gene are MNHNS and SASEGT. CDR3 length: 14 amino acids. Trimming took 6 bases from V and 3 from J; bases not matched to a gene: 5. The CDR3 coding sequence is TGTGCCAGCAGACGACTAGCGGCTGAAGAGACCCAGTACTTC. Translated: CASRRLAAEETQYF.

The chain combines TRBV2 with TRBJ2-1; TRBD2 matches 8 bases. V gave up 4 bases and J gave up 4 bases; unmatched junction bases: 9. Germline CDR1 and CDR2: SNHLY and FYNNEI. This CDR3 is 16 amino acids long. The CDR3 nucleotides are TGTGCCAGCAGTGGGTATGCGGGAGGACTTTACAATGAGCAGTTCTTC. Protein: CASSGYAGGLYNEQFF.

This chain links TRBV10-3 with TRBJ2-7; TRBD1 is a possible D gene (6 bases). Trimming left V 8 bases short and J 3 bases short, with 8 bases between. CDR1 ENHRY and CDR2 SYGVKD come from the germline V gene. CDR3 size: 11 residues. As DNA, the CDR3 is TGTGCCATCCGGGACATCTACGAGCAGTACTTC. Protein sequence: CAIRDIYEQYF.

The rearrangement uses TRBV19 and TRBJ2-7, with a tentative D call TRBD2 (5 bases). This CDR3 has 14 amino acids. Germline assignment: CDR1 LNHDA and CDR2 SQIVND (reference sequence). V gave up 8 bases and J gave up 6 bases, with 20 bases separating them. CDR3 bases: TGTGCCAGTTCCCGGGAAGGTGAGGTTGCCGAGCAGTACTTC. Translating gives CASSREGEVAEQYF.

The CDR3, as DNA: TGTGCCTGGACACCATACTTAGCCAAAAACATTCAGTACTTC. It specifies CAWTPYLAKNIQYF. This chain uses TRBV30 with TRBJ2-4; no clear D. Trimming pared 4 bases from V and 0 bases from J, leaving 10 bases between. Germline CDR1 and CDR2: GTSNPN and SVGIG (reference sequence). CDR3 length: 14 amino acids. The whole variable domain, filled in from reference TRBV30 and TRBJ2-4, reads SQTIHQWPATLVQPVGSPLSLECTVEGTSNPNLYWYRQAAGRGLQLLFYSVGIGQISSEVPQNLSASRPQDRQFILSSKKLLLSDSGFYLCAWTPYLAKNIQYFGAGTRLSVL.

V usage is TRBV7-2 and J usage is TRBJ1-3; D ambiguous. The germline V and J ends were trimmed by 0 bases and 4 bases, with 16 bases remaining between them. The CDR3 loop spans 17 amino acids. CDR1 is SGHTA, CDR2 FQGNSA, per germline. The CDR3 here is CASSLAPDDLRGNTIYF. CDR3 DNA sequence: TGTGCCAGCAGCTTAGCGCCGGACGACCTTAGGGGAAACACCATATATTTT.

The chain has TRBV19 and TRBJ1-5, with TRBD1 matching over 7 bases. The CDR3 length is 15 residues. The germline gives CDR1 LNHDA, CDR2 SQIVND (reference sequence). J was trimmed by 5 bases and V by 3 bases; bases with no gene match: 7. The CDR3 sequence is CASSIRQGEHQPQHF. The CDR3 region has the DNA TGTGCCAGTAGTATCAGACAGGGAGAGCATCAGCCCCAGCATTTT.

The genes are TRBV15 and TRBJ2-3; 10 nucleotides align to TRBD2. Germline-derived CDR1 and CDR2 are LNHNV and YYDKDF (reference sequence). V lost 3 bases and J lost 3; bases outside the gene matches: 3. The CDR3 is made up of 15 amino acids. Here the CDR3 DNA reads TGTGCCACCAGCAGTTTAGCGGGAGGAACAGATACGCAGTATTTT. Translating gives CATSSLAGGTDTQYF.

This clonotype has only one observation. The chain couples TRBV5-1 to TRBJ2-1, with D perhaps TRBD2 (6 bases). Trimming removed 4 bases at V and 9 bases at J, with 14 bases between. The length of the CDR3 is 13 residues. In germline, CDR1 is SGHRS, CDR2 YFSETQ. This chain's CDR3 is CASSRDWASEQFF. CDR3 nucleotide sequence: TGCGCCAGCAGCCGGGACTGGGCAAGTGAGCAGTTCTTC.

This clonotype appeared once. The V and J genes are TRBV27 and TRBJ2-1; possible D gene TRBD1, 5 bases. This CDR3 is 15 amino acids long. Germline loops: CDR1 MNHEY, CDR2 SMNVEV (reference sequence). V lost 5 bases to trimming and J lost 1 base, with 12 bases between them. In DNA, the CDR3 is TGTGCCAGCAGTCAGGGCGAATTATCCTACAATGAGCAGTTCTTC. This encodes CASSQGELSYNEQFF.

This chain uses TRBV6-1 with TRBJ1-5; 7 nucleotides line up with TRBD1. Germline assignment: CDR1 MNHNS and CDR2 SASEGT. Trimming cost V 2 bases and J 1 base; bases outside gene matches: 8. This CDR3 has 17 amino acids. The CDR3 sequence is CASSETLQGSSNQPQHF. DNA of the CDR3: TGTGCCAGCAGTGAAACGTTACAGGGGTCGAGCAATCAGCCCCAGCATTTT.

The chain couples TRBV2 to TRBJ2-3; D remains unclear. V lost 6 bases to trimming and J lost 0 bases, with 10 bases between them. The germline V gene has CDR1 SNHLY and CDR2 FYNNEI. The CDR3 totals 14 residues. The CDR3, as DNA: TGTGCCAGCAGGATAATGACAAGCACAGATACGCAGTATTTT. As protein: CASRIMTSTDTQYF.

This chain connects TRBV3-1 to TRBJ2-2, with TRBD2 matching 7 bases. CDR1 and CDR2 from the germline V gene are LGHDT and YNNKEL (reference sequence). The CDR3 runs 15 residues. The V and J ends lost 1 base and 6 bases, in that order; junction bases with no gene match: 5. The CDR3: CASSQVARGAGELFF. CDR3 DNA sequence: TGTGCCAGCAGCCAAGTAGCACGGGGGGCCGGGGAGCTGTTTTTT.